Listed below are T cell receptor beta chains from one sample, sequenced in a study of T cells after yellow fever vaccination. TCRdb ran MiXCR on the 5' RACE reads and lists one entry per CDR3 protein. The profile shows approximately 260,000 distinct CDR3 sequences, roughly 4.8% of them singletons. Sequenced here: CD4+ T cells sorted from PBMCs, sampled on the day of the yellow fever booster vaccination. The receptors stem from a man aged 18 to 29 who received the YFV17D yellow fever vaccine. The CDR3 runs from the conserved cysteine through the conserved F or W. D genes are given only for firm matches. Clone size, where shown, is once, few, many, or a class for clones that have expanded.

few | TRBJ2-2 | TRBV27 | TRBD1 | TGTGCCAGCAGTTTAGCGGGACAGGGGGCAGGCACCGGGGAGCTGTTTTTT | CASSLAGQGAGTGELFF
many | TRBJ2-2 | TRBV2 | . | TGTGCCAGCAGGAAGGTTACAGGGAGCACCGGGGAGCTGTTTTTT | CASRKVTGSTGELFF
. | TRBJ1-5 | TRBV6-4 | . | TGTGCCAGTCAGGGTCCCAATCAGCCCCAGCATTTT | CASQGPNQPQHF
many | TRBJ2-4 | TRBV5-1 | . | TGCGCCAGCAGCTTGGACTCCCCCCAAAACATTCAGTACTTC | CASSLDSPQNIQYF
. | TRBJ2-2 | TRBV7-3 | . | TGTGCCAGCAGCCTTCACCCAGGGGACACCGGGGAGCTGTTTTTT | CASSLHPGDTGELFF
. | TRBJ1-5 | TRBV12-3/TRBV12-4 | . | TGTGCCAGCAGCGGACGGGGGGGAGGTCAGCCCCAGCATTTT | CASSGRGGGQPQHF
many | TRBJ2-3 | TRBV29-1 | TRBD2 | TGCAGCGTTGCCGGGGGGGGCCAGGGTATAGATACGCAGTATTTT | CSVAGGGQGIDTQYF
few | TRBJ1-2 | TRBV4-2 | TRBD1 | TGTGCCAGCAGCCAAGTACCGCCAGGGGGGAATCTCACCTTC | CASSQVPPGGNLTF
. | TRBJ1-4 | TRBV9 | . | TGTGCCAGCAGCGCGACTTGGGGGCGGGGTGAAAAACTGTTTTTT | CASSATWGRGEKLFF
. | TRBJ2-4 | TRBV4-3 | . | TGCGCCAGCAGCCCAGAGGTGGGGCCTTTAGCCAAAAACATTCAGTACTTC | CASSPEVGPLAKNIQYF
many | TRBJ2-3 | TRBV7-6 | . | TGTGCCAGCAGCTTAGACGCGACGGCAGATACGCAGTATTTT | CASSLDATADTQYF
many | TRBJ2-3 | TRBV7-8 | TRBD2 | TGTGCCAGCAGCCTGACTAGCGTCACAGATACGCAGTATTTT | CASSLTSVTDTQYF
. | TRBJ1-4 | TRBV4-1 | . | TGCGCCAGCAGCCAAGTGGGTACAGGGAGAAAACTGTTTTTT | CASSQVGTGRKLFF
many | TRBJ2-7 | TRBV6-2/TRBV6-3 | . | TGTGCCAGCACGGACACGGCTTTGAAGCAGTACTTC | CASTDTALKQYF
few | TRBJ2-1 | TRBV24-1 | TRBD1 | TGTGCCACCAGTGACCTTGGGACAGGGAAAAATGAGCAGTTCTTC | CATSDLGTGKNEQFF
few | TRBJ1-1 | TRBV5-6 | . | TGTGCCAGCAGCTTGTGGTCCACACGGGCTTTCTTT | CASSLWSTRAFF
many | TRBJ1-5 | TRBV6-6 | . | TGTGCCAGCAGTCGGGTGGGGCCCCAGCATTTT | CASSRVGPQHF
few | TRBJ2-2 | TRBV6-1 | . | TGTGCCAGCAGAGGAGCTGGACGGGTAAACACCGGGGAGCTGTTTTTT | CASRGAGRVNTGELFF
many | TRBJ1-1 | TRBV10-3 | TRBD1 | TGTGCCATCAGTGAAAGGGGACAGGGGACTGAAGCTTTCTTT | CAISERGQGTEAFF
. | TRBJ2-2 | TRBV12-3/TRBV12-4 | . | TGTGCCAGCAGTTTGAGGGGCGGGGGCGCCGGGGAGCTGTTTTTT | CASSLRGGGAGELFF
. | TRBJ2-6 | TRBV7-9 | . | TGTGCCAGCAGCTTAGGGGCAAGCTCTGGGGCCAACGTCCTGACTTTC | CASSLGASSGANVLTF
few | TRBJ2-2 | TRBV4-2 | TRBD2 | TGTGCCAGCAGCCAAGGGTCCAGCGGGGGGGCTTTTCACACCGGGGAGCTGTTTTTT | CASSQGSSGGAFHTGELFF
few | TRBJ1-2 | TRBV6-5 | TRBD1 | TGTGCCAGCAGGACAAGATCGGGACAGGTTCTGTCGGGCTACACCTTC | CASRTRSGQVLSGYTF
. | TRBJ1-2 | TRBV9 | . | TGTGCCAGCAGCACTCAGCAAGGGGGGGATGGCTACACCTTC | CASSTQQGGDGYTF
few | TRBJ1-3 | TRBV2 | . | TGTGCCAGCAGTGTCAGGGGAAACACCATATATTTT | CASSVRGNTIYF
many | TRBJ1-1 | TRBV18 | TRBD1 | TGTGCCAGCTCACCGAGGGGGCAGGGCACTGAAGCTTTCTTT | CASSPRGQGTEAFF
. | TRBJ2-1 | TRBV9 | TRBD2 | TGTGCCAGCAGCCCACAGCGGACTAGCGTTGAGCAGTTCTTC | CASSPQRTSVEQFF
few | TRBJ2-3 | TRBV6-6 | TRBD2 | TGTGCCAGCAGTGATCCCAGACTAGCGGGACCCACAGATACGCAGTATTTT | CASSDPRLAGPTDTQYF
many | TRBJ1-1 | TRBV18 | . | TGTGCCAGCTCACCCCGGACCTGGGGCACTGAAGCTTTCTTT | CASSPRTWGTEAFF
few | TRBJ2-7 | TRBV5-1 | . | TGCGCCAGCAGCTTGGACAGAAACTACGAGCAGTACTTC | CASSLDRNYEQYF
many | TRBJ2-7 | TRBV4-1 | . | TGCGCCAGCAGCCAAGACGTATACGAGCAGTACTTC | CASSQDVYEQYF
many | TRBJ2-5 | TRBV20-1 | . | TGCAGTGCCCACAGGGGGGGCCAAGAGACCCAGTACTTC | CSAHRGGQETQYF
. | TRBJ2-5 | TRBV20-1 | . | TGCAGTGCTAGAGAACCCCTCGGGCGTCAAGAGACCCAGTACTTC | CSAREPLGRQETQYF
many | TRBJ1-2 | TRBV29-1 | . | TGCAGCGTTCCCGCGGGGGACGGCTATGGCTACACCTTC | CSVPAGDGYGYTF
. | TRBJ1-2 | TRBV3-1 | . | TGTGCCAGCAGCCAACCCGCCCCGATCGGCGGCTACACCTTC | CASSQPAPIGGYTF
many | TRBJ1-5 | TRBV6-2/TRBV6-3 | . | TGTGCCAGCGGTTACACGGCGTATCAGCCCCAGCATTTT | CASGYTAYQPQHF
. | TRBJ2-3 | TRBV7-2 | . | TGTGCCAGCGACTCGGCGGGTTCGGATACGCAGTATTTT | CASDSAGSDTQYF
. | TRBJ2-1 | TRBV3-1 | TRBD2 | TGTGCCAGCAGCCAAGAGGGGGGAGGGTACGAGTTCTTC | CASSQEGGGYEFF
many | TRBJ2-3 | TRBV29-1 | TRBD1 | TGCAGTGAGGGACAGGTTGAATCAAAGACGCAGTATTTT | CSEGQVESKTQYF
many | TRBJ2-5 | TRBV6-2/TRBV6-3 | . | TGTGCCAGCAGTTACCTGCTCCTCCAAGAGACCCAGTACTTC | CASSYLLLQETQYF
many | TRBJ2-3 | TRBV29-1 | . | TGCAGCGTTGAAGCGGGTTTCGATACGCAGTATTTT | CSVEAGFDTQYF
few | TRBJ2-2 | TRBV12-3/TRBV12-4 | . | TGTGCCAGCCGCGGGCTTCGGGGCACCGGGGAGCTGTTTTTT | CASRGLRGTGELFF
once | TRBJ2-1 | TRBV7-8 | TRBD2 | TGTGCCAGCAGCCTACCACGGACTAGCCGGAGTGAGCAGTTCTTC | CASSLPRTSRSEQFF
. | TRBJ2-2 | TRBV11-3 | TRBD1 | TGTGCCAGCAGCCGGACAGGGGGTACCGGCGGGGAGCTGTTTTTT | CASSRTGGTGGELFF